This T cell receptor (beta chain) was captured in a study of blood T cell repertoires in COVID-19. Study summary: The United States, Italy and Spain supplied acute and convalescent COVID-19 samples.

Germline CDR1 MNHNS, CDR2 SASEGT. V lost 2 bases and J lost 4, with 6 bases in between. The CDR3 runs to 12 residues. Original processing notes: Amplifying reference gene primers gave estimates of nucleated cell counts. Sequencing used immunoSEQ multiplex PCR; TCRdb keeps in-frame clones, though not all of them. V, J and clone size are taken as reported in that table, and D and trimming were inferred from the DNA itself. Here the sample spans under 85,000 clones, roughly 80% being singletons. What was sequenced was peripheral blood. The J gene is TRBJ2-7, the V gene TRBV6-1, with D tentatively TRBD2 (5 bases). The sequence was obtained from a human donor in a cohort sampled during active COVID-19. The CDR3 region has the DNA TGTGCCAGCAGTGAATCGGGGTACGAGCAGTACTTC. Protein sequence: CASSESGYEQYF.